These T cell receptor beta chains were read from a single sample in a study of a mutant IDH1 vaccine in newly diagnosed glioma. The data were produced by immunoSEQ multiplex PCR, yet TCRdb's version contains in-frame clones alone and is incomplete. The data contain about 88,000 clones, approximately 80% of them singletons. Material: PBMCs, obtained from a glioma patient treated with radiotherapy, temozolomide or both. The receptors here all came from a man aged 35 to 55 with glioma. Some clones in this sample may be carry-over from other donors' samples. Both conserved end residues are part of each CDR3. Fields, in order: clone size, V gene, D gene, J gene, CDR3 DNA, CDR3 protein. A D gene is named only where the DNA matches it firmly. Size values are once, few and many counts, or a class for expanded clones, and some rows have none.

-,TRBV27,-,TRBJ1-2,TGTGCCAGCACATCCTTTCTCGGGGCGGAAGGCTACACCTTC,CASTSFLGAEGYTF
-,TRBV9,-,TRBJ2-7,TGTGCCAGCAGCGCACTCCTCGGGGGGCCCCCTCTCGAGCAGTACTTC,CASSALLGGPPLEQYF
-,TRBV9,-,TRBJ1-2,TGTGCCAGCAGCGTGGCCGGGCCCTACTATGGCTACACCTTC,CASSVAGPYYGYTF
-,TRBV10-3,-,TRBJ2-7,TGTGCCATCAGTGAGTCGTTGGGCAGGGAGAACGAGCAGTACTTC,CAISESLGRENEQYF
-,TRBV5-1,-,TRBJ1-1,TGCGCCAGCAGCTTCGTATGGGGAGGACCCAAGATGAACACTGAAGCTTTCTTT,CASSFVWGGPKMNTEAFF
-,TRBV19,TRBD1,TRBJ2-5,TGTGCCAGTAGTCTTCCCGGGACAGGGGTAGAGACCCAGTACTTC,CASSLPGTGVETQYF
-,TRBV29-1,-,TRBJ2-7,TGCAGCGCTGGGACTTCCAGCTCCTACGAGCAGTACTTC,CSAGTSSSYEQYF
-,TRBV4-1,TRBD1,TRBJ2-7,TGCGCCAGCAGCCCCCGGACAGGTTCCTACGAGCAGTACTTC,CASSPRTGSYEQYF
-,TRBV10-1,TRBD1,TRBJ2-7,TGCGCCAGCAGTGCGGACAGGGGGTACTCCTACGAGCAGTACTTC,CASSADRGYSYEQYF
-,TRBV5-8,TRBD1,TRBJ2-5,TGTGCCAGCAGCTTTTTTGGGACAGTAAACCAAGAGACCCAGTACTTC,CASSFFGTVNQETQYF
once,TRBV2,-,TRBJ1-5,TGTGCCAGCAGTGAATCTCATAAGTGGACAGTCAATCAGCCCCAGCATTTT,CASSESHKWTVNQPQHF
-,TRBV6-6,-,TRBJ1-1,TGTGCCAGCTGGGCAGGCGGGGGGGAAGCTTTCTTT,CASWAGGGEAFF
-,TRBV4-1,TRBD1,TRBJ2-7,TGCGCCAGCAGCCAAGTGACAGGGATATTCTACGAGCAGTACTTC,CASSQVTGIFYEQYF
-,TRBV7-2,-,TRBJ2-7,TGTGCCAGCAGCTTAGGCTCGAAACCCTACGAGCAGTACTTC,CASSLGSKPYEQYF
-,TRBV30,-,TRBJ2-2,TGTGCCTGGAGATCTTCTAAGACCGGGGAGCTGTTTTTT,CAWRSSKTGELFF
-,TRBV5-1,TRBD1,TRBJ2-2,TGCGCCAGCAGCTTGCTAGATACAGGGGTAAACACCGGGGAGCTGTTTTTT,CASSLLDTGVNTGELFF
-,TRBV18,-,TRBJ1-5,TGTGCCAGCTCACCTACAGGGCTAAGCAATCAGCCCCAGCATTTT,CASSPTGLSNQPQHF
-,TRBV4-1,-,TRBJ2-3,TGCGCCAGCAGCCCACCTGCAGCGGGCACAGATACGCAGTATTTT,CASSPPAAGTDTQYF
-,TRBV5-6,TRBD2,TRBJ2-3,TGTGCCAGCAGCGATACTAGCGGGGCAGATACGCAGTATTTT,CASSDTSGADTQYF
few,TRBV27,-,TRBJ2-5,TGTGCCAGCAGTTTATCTAGTCAGGAGACCCAGTACTTC,CASSLSSQETQYF
-,TRBV11-2,TRBD1,TRBJ2-2,TGTGCCAGCAGCTTGGGACCGGGACAGGGGAACACCGGGGAGCTGTTTTTT,CASSLGPGQGNTGELFF
-,TRBV4-2,-,TRBJ2-7,TGTGCCAGCAGCCAAGGTCGCGGGTCCTACGAGCAGTACTTC,CASSQGRGSYEQYF
once,TRBV25-1,-,TRBJ2-7,TGTGCCAGCAGTGCGTACGAGCAGTACTTC,CASSAYEQYF
-,TRBV7-9,-,TRBJ1-1,TGTGCCAGCAGCTTAGTAACGGGCAGGGGCCCAGGCGGCACTGAAGCTTTCTTT,CASSLVTGRGPGGTEAFF
-,TRBV6-5,-,TRBJ2-7,TGTGCCAGCAGTGAGGGGCATACCTACGAGCAGTACTTC,CASSEGHTYEQYF
few,TRBV18,-,TRBJ2-7,TGTGCCAGCTCACCACGGGCAGGGGACTACGAGCAGTACTTC,CASSPRAGDYEQYF
-,TRBV6-1,-,TRBJ1-2,TGTGCCAGCAGTGAAGGTTCCGAACGAGGCTACACCTTC,CASSEGSERGYTF
-,TRBV7-2,-,TRBJ1-5,TGTGCCAGCAGCTCGGCCGGGGGGGGAGGGCAGCCCCAGCATTTT,CASSSAGGGGQPQHF
-,TRBV5-6,TRBD2,TRBJ2-7,TGTGCCAGCAGCCCAGGGCCCGCGGGGGAGCTTGTGGGGTACGAGCAGTACTTC,CASSPGPAGELVGYEQYF
-,TRBV6-1,TRBD2,TRBJ2-3,TGTGCCAGCAGTGCAGCTACTAGCGGAAAGACAGATACGCAGTATTTT,CASSAATSGKTDTQYF
-,TRBV5-1,TRBD1,TRBJ1-2,TGCGCCAGCAGCTCGGGACAGACCTATGGCTACACCTTC,CASSSGQTYGYTF
-,TRBV5-1,-,TRBJ1-4,TGCGCCAGCAGCTTGGCCGGGTCGAGGGGTGAAAAACTGTTTTTT,CASSLAGSRGEKLFF
-,TRBV9,-,TRBJ1-5,TGTGCCAGCAGCGCAGATCAGCCCCAGCATTTT,CASSADQPQHF
-,TRBV9,-,TRBJ2-3,TGTGCCAGCAACAAGGCAGCTAGCACAGATACGCAGTATTTT,CASNKAASTDTQYF
-,TRBV29-1,-,TRBJ1-2,TGCAGCGTTGAAGATGAGGGACTGATATACACCTTC,CSVEDEGLIYTF
few,TRBV2,-,TRBJ2-7,TGTGCCAGCAGTGAAGCAGCCTACTACGAGCAGTACTTC,CASSEAAYYEQYF
-,TRBV7-8,-,TRBJ1-1,TGTGCCAGCAGCTTAAACGGGAACACTGAAGCTTTCTTT,CASSLNGNTEAFF
-,TRBV15,TRBD1,TRBJ1-1,TGTGCCACCAGCAGTCAGGGGGGCACTGAAGCTTTCTTT,CATSSQGGTEAFF
-,TRBV7-9,-,TRBJ1-2,TGTGCCAGCAGCTTAGAAGACGGATATGGCTACACCTTC,CASSLEDGYGYTF
few,TRBV2,TRBD2,TRBJ2-3,TGTGCCAGCATCATAGCGGGGGGGCCTGGTACGCAGTATTTT,CASIIAGGPGTQYF
-,TRBV5-1,-,TRBJ1-1,TGCGCCAGCAGCTTGGCCCGGGGACGGTCTACTGAAGCTTTCTTT,CASSLARGRSTEAFF
-,TRBV10-3,-,TRBJ1-1,TGTGCCATCAGTGTTCTGGGGATGAACACTGAAGCTTTCTTT,CAISVLGMNTEAFF
-,TRBV5-6,TRBD2,TRBJ2-3,TGTGCCAGCAGCTTGTGGAGCGGGGGGGCCGTGGCAGATACGCAGTATTTT,CASSLWSGGAVADTQYF
-,TRBV5-6,TRBD1,TRBJ2-7,TGTGCCAGCAGCTCCGGACAGGTCACCTACGAGCAGTACTTC,CASSSGQVTYEQYF
-,TRBV7-4,TRBD1,TRBJ1-2,TGTGCCAGCAGCGCCTTGGACAGGGCCTATGGCTACACCTTC,CASSALDRAYGYTF
-,TRBV29-1,TRBD2,TRBJ2-7,TGCAGCGTTGCCTCGGGGGGAAACGAGCAGTACTTC,CSVASGGNEQYF
-,TRBV30,-,TRBJ2-7,TGTGCCTGGGGTGAGGGGGCCTACGAGCAGTACTTC,CAWGEGAYEQYF
once,TRBV19,-,TRBJ1-1,TGTGCCAGTAGTCGAGCGGCTGAAGCTTTCTTT,CASSRAAEAFF
once,TRBV5-1,TRBD1,TRBJ2-6,TGCGCCAGCAGCTTGGGACGACAGGGAATTAGTGCTGGGGCCAACGTCCTGACTTTC,CASSLGRQGISAGANVLTF
-,TRBV7-9,-,TRBJ1-2,TGTGCCATCCCGGAAGGGAACTATGGCTACACCTTC,CAIPEGNYGYTF
few,TRBV18,-,TRBJ1-2,TGTGCCAGCTCACGGGAGGGCTATGGCTACACCTTC,CASSREGYGYTF
-,TRBV7-8,TRBD2,TRBJ2-1,TGTGCCAGCAGCCCCGTTGGGGGGGTTTACAATGAGCAGTTCTTC,CASSPVGGVYNEQFF